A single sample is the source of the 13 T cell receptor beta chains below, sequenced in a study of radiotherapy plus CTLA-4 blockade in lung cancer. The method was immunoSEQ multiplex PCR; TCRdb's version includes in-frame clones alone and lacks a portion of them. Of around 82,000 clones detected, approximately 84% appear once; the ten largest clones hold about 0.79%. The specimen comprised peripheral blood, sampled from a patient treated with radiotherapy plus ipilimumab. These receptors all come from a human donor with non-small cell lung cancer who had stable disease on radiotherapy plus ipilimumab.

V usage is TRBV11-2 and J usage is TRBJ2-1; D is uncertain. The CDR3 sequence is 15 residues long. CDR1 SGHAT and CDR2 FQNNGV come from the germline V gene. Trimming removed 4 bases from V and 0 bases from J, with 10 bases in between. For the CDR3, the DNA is TGTGCCAGCAGCTACACGGTCCGCTCCTACAATGAGCAGTTCTTC. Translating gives CASSYTVRSYNEQFF.

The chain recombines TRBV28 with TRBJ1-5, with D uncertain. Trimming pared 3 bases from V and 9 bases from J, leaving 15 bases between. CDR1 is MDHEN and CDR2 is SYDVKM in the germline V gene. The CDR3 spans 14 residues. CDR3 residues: CASSFDTLPRPQHF. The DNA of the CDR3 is TGTGCCAGCAGTTTCGATACCCTCCCCAGGCCCCAGCATTTT. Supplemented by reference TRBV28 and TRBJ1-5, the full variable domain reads DVKVTQSSRYLVKRTGEKVFLECVQDMDHENMFWYRQDPGLGLRLIYFSYDVKMKEKGDIPEGYSVSREKKERFSLILESASTNQTSMYLCASSFDTLPRPQHFGDGTRLSIL.

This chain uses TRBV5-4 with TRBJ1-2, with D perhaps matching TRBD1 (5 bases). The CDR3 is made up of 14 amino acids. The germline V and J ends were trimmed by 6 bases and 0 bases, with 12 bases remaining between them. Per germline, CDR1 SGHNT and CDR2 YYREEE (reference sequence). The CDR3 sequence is CASTREQANYGYTF. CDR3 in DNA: TGTGCCAGCACCCGGGAACAGGCTAACTATGGCTACACCTTC.

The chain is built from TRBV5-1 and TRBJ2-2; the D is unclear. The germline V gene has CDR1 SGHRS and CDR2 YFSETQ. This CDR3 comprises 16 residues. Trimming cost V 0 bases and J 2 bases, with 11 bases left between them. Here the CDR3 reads CASSLALQLNTGELFF. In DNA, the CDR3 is TGCGCCAGCAGCTTGGCCTTACAGCTCAACACCGGGGAGCTGTTTTTT.

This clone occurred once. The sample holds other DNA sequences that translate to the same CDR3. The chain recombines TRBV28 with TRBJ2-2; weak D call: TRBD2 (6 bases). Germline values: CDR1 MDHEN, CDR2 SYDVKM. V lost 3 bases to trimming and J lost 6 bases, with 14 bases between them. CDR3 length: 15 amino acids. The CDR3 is CASSLGTQPSGELFF. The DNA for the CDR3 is TGTGCCAGCAGTTTGGGGACTCAGCCATCCGGGGAGCTGTTTTTT. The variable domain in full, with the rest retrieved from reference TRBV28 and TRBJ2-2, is DVKVTQSSRYLVKRTGEKVFLECVQDMDHENMFWYRQDPGLGLRLIYFSYDVKMKEKGDIPEGYSVSREKKERFSLILESASTNQTSMYLCASSLGTQPSGELFFGEGSRLTVL.

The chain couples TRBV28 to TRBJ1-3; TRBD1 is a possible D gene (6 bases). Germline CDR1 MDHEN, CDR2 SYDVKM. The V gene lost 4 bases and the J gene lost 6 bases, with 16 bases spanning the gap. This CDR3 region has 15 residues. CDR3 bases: TGTGCCAGCAGTTCCCCCGGGACACCCGAAAACACCATATATTTT. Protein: CASSSPGTPENTIYF.

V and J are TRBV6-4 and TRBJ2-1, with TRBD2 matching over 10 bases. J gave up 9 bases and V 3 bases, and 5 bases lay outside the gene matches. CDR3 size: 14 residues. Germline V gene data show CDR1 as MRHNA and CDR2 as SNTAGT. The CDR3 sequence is CASSEQRGGFEQFF. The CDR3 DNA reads TGTGCCAGCAGTGAACAGCGGGGGGGCTTTGAGCAGTTCTTC.

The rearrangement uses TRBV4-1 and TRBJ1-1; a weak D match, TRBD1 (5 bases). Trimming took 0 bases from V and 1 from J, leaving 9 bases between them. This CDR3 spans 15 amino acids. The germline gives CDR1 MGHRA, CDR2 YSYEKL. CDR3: CASSQEGRANTEAFF. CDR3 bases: TGCGCCAGCAGCCAAGAGGGCAGGGCGAACACTGAAGCTTTCTTT.

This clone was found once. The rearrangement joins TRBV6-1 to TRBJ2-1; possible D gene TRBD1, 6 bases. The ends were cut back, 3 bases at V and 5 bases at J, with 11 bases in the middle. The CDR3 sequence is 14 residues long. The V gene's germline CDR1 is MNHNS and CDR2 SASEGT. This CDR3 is CASSDFDRHNEQFF. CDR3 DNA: TGTGCCAGCAGTGATTTCGACAGGCACAATGAGCAGTTCTTC.

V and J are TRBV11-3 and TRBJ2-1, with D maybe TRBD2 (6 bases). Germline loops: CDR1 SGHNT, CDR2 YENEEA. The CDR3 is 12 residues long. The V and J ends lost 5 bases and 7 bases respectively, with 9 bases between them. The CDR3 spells CASSHGTNEQFF. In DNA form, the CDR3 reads TGTGCCAGCAGCCACGGGACTAATGAGCAGTTCTTC.

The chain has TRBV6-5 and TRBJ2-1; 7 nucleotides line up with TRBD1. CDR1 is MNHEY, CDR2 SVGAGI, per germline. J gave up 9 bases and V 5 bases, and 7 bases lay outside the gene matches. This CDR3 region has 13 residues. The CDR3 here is CASSDRQGTEQFF. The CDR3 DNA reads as TGTGCCAGCAGTGATCGACAGGGTACTGAGCAGTTCTTC.

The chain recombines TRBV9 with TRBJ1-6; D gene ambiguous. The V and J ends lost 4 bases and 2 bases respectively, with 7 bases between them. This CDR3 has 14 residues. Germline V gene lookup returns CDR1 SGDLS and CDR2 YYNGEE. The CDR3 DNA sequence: TGTGCCAGCAGCAGTGAGCCCTATAATTCACCCCTCCACTTT. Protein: CASSSEPYNSPLHF.

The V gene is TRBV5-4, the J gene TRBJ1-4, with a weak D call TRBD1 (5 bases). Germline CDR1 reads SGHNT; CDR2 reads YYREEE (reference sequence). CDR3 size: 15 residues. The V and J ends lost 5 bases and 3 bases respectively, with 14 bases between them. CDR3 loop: CASRDRDGANEKLFF. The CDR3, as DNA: TGTGCCAGCAGGGACCGGGACGGAGCTAATGAAAAACTGTTTTTT.